A single TCR beta chain is shown here with its context. This record belongs to a study of identical twins. This CDR3 is 15 amino acids long. With V trimmed by 6 bases and J by 4 bases, 9 bases remained unmatched. CDR1 is DFQATT and CDR2 is SNEGSKA in the germline V gene (reference sequence). TCRdb analysed the 5' RACE reads with MiXCR anew, one entry per CDR3 protein. The data contain about 810,000 distinct CDR3 sequences, about 12% of them singletons. Separately, the same data were catalogued under a study of yellow fever vaccine responses in identical twins.

The receptor was isolated from a woman between 18 and 29 years old in good health. Sequenced sample: PBMCs. The rearrangement uses TRBV20-1 and TRBJ2-1; TRBD1 aligns across 10 bases. The CDR3 spells CSAPDRGRVYNEQFF. The CDR3, as DNA: TGCAGTGCCCCCGACAGGGGGCGGGTATACAATGAGCAGTTCTTC.